This passage covers 29 T cell receptor beta chains from one sample sequenced in a study of cytomegalovirus exposure and HLA in healthy donors. In the PCR, 60 Vbeta and 13 Jbeta primers were used. Method: immunoSEQ multiplex PCR; TCRdb's copy keeps in-frame clones and lacks some. Of roughly 71,000 clones listed, 70% to 80% are singletons. Sequenced: PBMCs. Receptors originate from a girl aged 10 to 17 in good health and CMV-seropositive.

The rearrangement uses TRBV30 and TRBJ1-2; D gene uncertain. CDR1 GTSNPN and CDR2 SVGIG come from the germline V gene (reference sequence). The ends were cut back, 0 bases at V and 1 base at J, with 6 bases in the middle. The length of the CDR3 is 13 residues. The CDR3 loop reads CAWSVHSNYGYTF. The DNA of the CDR3 is TGTGCCTGGAGTGTACACAGTAACTATGGCTACACCTTC.

This clone was picked up a small number of times. This chain joins TRBV11-3 and TRBJ1-4; D ambiguous. This CDR3 comprises 16 residues. Per germline, CDR1 SGHNT and CDR2 YENEEA. The germline V and J ends were trimmed by 3 bases and 6 bases, with 17 bases remaining between them. DNA of the CDR3: TGTGCCAGCAGCTTCCCCAGGCAGCAGATTCATGAAAAACTGTTTTTT. Translation: CASSFPRQQIHEKLFF.

The chain is built from TRBV2 and TRBJ2-7; D gene uncertain. CDR3 length: 14 amino acids. V was shortened by 6 bases and J by 0 bases, with 12 bases between the two germline ends. The germline V gene has CDR1 SNHLY and CDR2 FYNNEI. CDR3 in DNA: TGTGCCAGCAGAGATTCAACCGGCTCCTACGAGCAGTACTTC. Translated, it gives CASRDSTGSYEQYF.

This clone was seen more than once but under ten times. CDR3 sequence (DNA): TGTGCCAGCAGTGAGTCGATTGCTTCGGGACTCCCCGGCCACTATGGCTACACCTTC. This encodes CASSESIASGLPGHYGYTF. The rearrangement joins TRBV6-1 to TRBJ1-2, with TRBD1 as a possible D gene (5 bases). V was shortened by 3 bases and J by 3 bases, with 26 bases between the two germline ends. The CDR3 extends over 19 amino acids. The germline gives CDR1 MNHNS, CDR2 SASEGT.

CDR3 nucleotides: TGCGCCAGCAGTACTAGCGGGAGGGCCTCCTACGAGCAGTACTTC. Translated, it gives CASSTSGRASYEQYF. This chain links TRBV10-2 with TRBJ2-7; 13 nucleotides match TRBD2. With 5 bases clipped from V and 0 bases from J, the junction kept 1 base outside the gene matches. Germline V gene data show CDR1 as WSHSY and CDR2 as SAAADI. The CDR3 contains 15 residues.

The rearrangement uses TRBV5-1 and TRBJ1-4, with D maybe TRBD1 (5 bases). Per germline, CDR1 SGHRS and CDR2 YFSETQ. There are 17 residues in the CDR3. The ends were cut back, 0 bases at V and 3 bases at J, with 15 bases in the middle. CDR3 nucleotide sequence: TGCGCCAGCAGCTTGGGGACACTTCACCGGGCTAATGAAAAACTGTTTTTT. Amino acids: CASSLGTLHRANEKLFF.

The CDR3 loop reads CASRPQGGKLFF. The CDR3 nucleotides are TGTGCCAGCAGACCACAGGGTGGAAAACTGTTTTTT. The V gene is TRBV27, the J gene TRBJ1-4; tentative D call: TRBD1 (6 bases). Trimming pared 6 bases from V and 10 bases from J, leaving 12 bases between. The CDR3 extends over 12 amino acids. The germline gives CDR1 MNHEY, CDR2 SMNVEV (reference sequence).

V is TRBV18 and J is TRBJ1-1; tentatively, D is TRBD1 (6 bases). With 4 bases removed from V and 0 bases from J, the gap between germline ends came to 9 bases. This CDR3 has 14 residues. The germline V gene encodes CDR1 KGHSH and CDR2 LQKENI. CDR3 coding DNA: TGTGCCAGCTCACAGCAGGGGATGAACACTGAAGCTTTCTTT. Amino acids: CASSQQGMNTEAFF.

The genes are TRBV5-1 and TRBJ2-2, with D uncertain. CDR3 length: 17 amino acids. Germline V lookup: CDR1 SGHRS, CDR2 YFSETQ. Trimming cost V 3 bases and J 4 bases, with 19 bases left between them. Here the CDR3 DNA reads TGCGCCAGCAGCTGGAACCTGACCTGGAGAACCACCGGGGAGCTGTTTTTT. It translates to CASSWNLTWRTTGELFF.

This chain uses TRBV6-1 with TRBJ1-5, with a weak D call TRBD1 (5 bases). The V gene lost 2 bases and the J gene lost 4 bases, with 15 bases spanning the gap. The CDR3 totals 16 residues. CDR1 is MNHNS, CDR2 SASEGT, per germline. DNA of the CDR3: TGTGCCAGCAGTGAAAACGCAGGGAACGGGAATCAGCCCCAGCATTTT. It yields the protein CASSENAGNGNQPQHF.

The chain links TRBV6-1 to TRBJ1-2, with D possibly matching TRBD1 (6 bases). Trimming shortened V by 2 bases and J by 3 bases, and 13 bases separated the two germline ends. CDR1 is MNHNS, CDR2 SASEGT, per germline. The CDR3 runs to 15 residues. CDR3 sequence: CASSEQTQGYYGYTF. The CDR3 DNA reads as TGTGCCAGCAGTGAACAGACACAGGGCTACTATGGCTACACCTTC.

The chain employs TRBV29-1 and TRBJ2-2; the match to TRBD1 covers 10 bases. Germline V gives CDR1 SQVTM, CDR2 ANQGSEA. CDR3 length: 15 amino acids. V was pared by 0 bases and J by 7 bases, with 5 bases of the junction left unmatched. The chain's CDR3 is CSVEETGGPDGELFF. The CDR3, as DNA: TGCAGCGTTGAAGAGACAGGGGGCCCGGACGGGGAGCTGTTTTTT.

The rearrangement links TRBV6-4 to TRBJ1-1, with a possible D match to TRBD1 (5 bases). Germline CDR1 reads MRHNA; CDR2 reads SNTAGT. The CDR3 loop spans 14 amino acids. The germline V and J ends were trimmed by 6 bases and 1 base, with 12 bases remaining between them. The CDR3 spells CASREMDKNTEAFF. CDR3 coding DNA: TGTGCCAGCAGGGAAATGGACAAGAACACTGAAGCTTTCTTT.

The rearrangement joins TRBV6-5 to TRBJ2-7, with D hard to call. Germline V CDR1 and CDR2: MNHEY, SVGAGI. The CDR3 covers 13 residues. V gave up 0 bases and J gave up 5 bases, with 8 bases separating them. CDR3: CASSYSEFDEQYF. The CDR3 bases are TGTGCCAGCAGTTACTCCGAGTTCGACGAGCAGTACTTC.

The V and J genes are TRBV27 and TRBJ1-5, with D uncertain. Trimming took 2 bases from V and 4 from J, leaving 9 bases between them. The CDR3 is 14 amino acids. Germline V gene lookup returns CDR1 MNHEY and CDR2 SMNVEV (reference sequence). DNA of the CDR3: TGTGCCAGCAGTTTACGTCGGGGTAATCAGCCCCAGCATTTT. This gives the protein CASSLRRGNQPQHF.

This chain links TRBV2 with TRBJ2-1; tentative D call: TRBD2 (5 bases). V was clipped by 5 bases and J by 0 bases, with 11 bases between them. The CDR3 consists of 15 residues. Germline V lookup: CDR1 SNHLY, CDR2 FYNNEI. The chain's CDR3 is CASSRTLSSYNEQFF. The CDR3 bases are TGTGCCAGCAGTCGGACTCTGAGCTCCTACAATGAGCAGTTCTTC.

CDR3 coding DNA: TGTGCCAGCTCACCTCCGGGAGGAAACACCATATATTTT. This codes for CASSPPGGNTIYF. This sequence joins TRBV18 and TRBJ1-3, with D unresolved. V lost 3 bases and J lost 4, with 7 bases in between. Germline V CDR1 and CDR2: KGHSH, LQKENI. The CDR3 length is 13 residues.

This chain links TRBV21-1 with TRBJ2-1; whether TRBD2, the table's D call, matches the DNA was not checked. TRBV21-1 is a known pseudogene. CDR3 length equals 15 residues. CDR3 DNA: TGTGCCAGCAGCAAAGGAGCTAGCGGGAGCCATGAGCAGTTCTTC. Translation gives CASSKGASGSHEQFF.

The chain is built from TRBV18 and TRBJ1-1, with 9 bases lining up with TRBD1. Germline values: CDR1 KGHSH, CDR2 LQKENI. The CDR3 extends over 16 amino acids. V lost 2 bases to trimming and J lost 4 bases; unmatched junction nucleotides: 8. As DNA, the CDR3 is TGTGCCAGCTCACCAACGGGACAGGGAGGAAGCACTGAAGCTTTCTTT. Translating it yields CASSPTGQGGSTEAFF.

This rearrangement joins TRBV4-2 to TRBJ2-7; 7 bases line up with TRBD1. CDR3 length equals 16 residues. V lost 3 bases to trimming and J lost 6 bases; unmatched junction nucleotides: 14. Germline V gives CDR1 LGHNA, CDR2 YNFKEQ. The CDR3 protein is CASSHEDRGPRSEQYF. Written as DNA, the CDR3 is TGTGCCAGCAGCCACGAAGATAGGGGGCCCAGAAGCGAGCAGTACTTC.

V usage is TRBV5-4 and J usage is TRBJ2-5; D is ambiguous. The germline V gene encodes CDR1 SGHNT and CDR2 YYREEE (reference sequence). The length of the CDR3 is 13 residues. V was pared by 0 bases and J by 3 bases, with 6 bases between. DNA for the CDR3: TGTGCCAGCAGCTTGGAAGTAGAAGAGACCCAGTACTTC. Translation: CASSLEVEETQYF.

The chain links TRBV20-1 to TRBJ2-7; 7 bases agree with TRBD2. The CDR3 loop spans 11 amino acids. Germline assignment: CDR1 DFQATT and CDR2 SNEGSKA (reference sequence). The chain's CDR3 is CTPRGEYEQYF. The CDR3 DNA reads TGCACCCCACGGGGGGAGTACGAGCAGTACTTC.

The chain employs TRBV7-2 and TRBJ2-5, with D unclear. Trimming took off 4 bases at V and 2 bases at J, with 11 bases between the two ends. CDR1 and CDR2 (germline): SGHTA, FQGNSA. This CDR3 has 14 residues. This CDR3 is CASSSEFSQETQYF. CDR3 bases: TGTGCCAGCAGCTCGGAGTTTTCGCAAGAGACCCAGTACTTC.

In its sample, this clone was seen a few times. This rearrangement joins TRBV7-9 to TRBJ2-7, with 8 bases lining up with TRBD2. The CDR3 is made up of 16 amino acids. CDR1 and CDR2 (germline): SEHNR, FQNEAQ (reference sequence). Unmatched junction bases numbered 11, after V lost 3 bases and J lost 4 bases. The CDR3, as DNA: TGTGCCAGCAGCTTCCCTTCCGCGGGGGGCCCGTACGAGCAGTACTTC. The encoded protein is CASSFPSAGGPYEQYF.

The J gene is TRBJ1-1, the V gene TRBV5-4; D is ambiguous. Germline loops: CDR1 SGHNT, CDR2 YYREEE (reference sequence). Between the trimmed V and J ends, which lost 7 bases and 1 base, there was a span of 8 bases. The CDR3 totals 12 residues. The CDR3 protein is CASGGWNTEAFF. The DNA for the CDR3 is TGTGCCAGCGGAGGGTGGAACACTGAAGCTTTCTTT.

The chain has TRBV28 and TRBJ1-1, with D hard to call. V was shortened by 4 bases and J by 5 bases, with 11 bases between the two germline ends. Germline V CDR1 and CDR2: MDHEN, SYDVKM. This CDR3 region has 13 residues. The CDR3 spells CASSSLFTTEAFF. DNA of the CDR3: TGTGCCAGCAGTTCCCTTTTTACTACTGAAGCTTTCTTT.

This clone was observed a few times. J is TRBJ2-5 and V is TRBV4-3, with D possibly being TRBD1 (6 bases). Germline values: CDR1 LGHNA, CDR2 YSLEER. The germline V and J ends were trimmed by 4 bases and 4 bases, with 13 bases remaining between them. The CDR3 has 14 amino acids. CDR3 nucleotides: TGCGCCAGCAGCCCTACGACAGGAAGAGAGACCCAGTACTTC. It specifies CASSPTTGRETQYF.

The rearrangement uses TRBV6-5 and TRBJ2-1; the D is unclear. Germline V gives CDR1 MNHEY, CDR2 SVGAGI. The CDR3 runs 13 residues. Between the trimmed V and J ends, which lost 4 bases and 8 bases, there was a span of 12 bases. CDR3 region: CASSSTMNHEQFF. The CDR3 coding sequence is TGTGCCAGCAGTTCCACAATGAACCATGAGCAGTTCTTC.

The chain is built from TRBV4-1 and TRBJ2-7, with TRBD1 matching 10 bases. CDR1 is MGHRA, CDR2 YSYEKL, per germline. With 1 base clipped from V and 4 bases from J, the junction kept 4 bases outside the gene matches. CDR3 size: 15 residues. The CDR3 spells CASSQGDRGIYEQYF. The CDR3 region has the DNA TGCGCCAGCAGCCAAGGGGACAGGGGTATTTACGAGCAGTACTTC.